This TCR beta chain originates from a study of T cells in women clearing cervical HPV infection. Study outcomes and limitations: Cases and controls were distinguished at AUC 0.83 by richness and V genes. It is unknown whether associations predate infection; no effector/memory or HPV-specific sorting.

Comment on this clone: Its antigen is unidentified. The read terminates 3 residues ahead of where the CDR3 ends, so the germline J gene completes it.

The assay was immunoSEQ multiplex PCR, and TCRdb's table has in-frame clones only and misses some. The sample totals tens of thousands of clones. The V gene's germline CDR1 is LNHDA and CDR2 SQIVND (reference sequence). V dropped 4 bases and J dropped 6; count of bases not matched to a gene: 3. The CDR3 sequence is 13 residues long. Each participant carried one incident cervical HPV16 infection only. Specimen: blood buffy coat. The sequence was obtained from a woman aged 18 to 75 with a cervical HPV16 infection that either progressed to CIN3+ or cleared (not recorded which). The genes are TRBV19 and TRBJ2-7, with TRBD1 matching over 10 bases. CDR3 in amino acids: CASSTGQGTEQYF. The part of the CDR3 DNA that was read is TGTGCCAGTAGTACGGGACAGGGGACCGAG.